The 30 T cell receptor beta chains listed next were all sequenced from one sample in a study of blood T cell repertoires in COVID-19. The protocol was immunoSEQ multiplex PCR, while the TCRdb copy is restricted to in-frame clones and leaves out a portion. The sample lists tens of thousands of clones, 86% occurring once. Sample: peripheral blood. The receptors shown here come from a man aged 45-65 years with acute or convalescent COVID-19.

The CDR3 region has the DNA TGTGCCAGCAGCTTACTAGCGGGGGAAACGAACACCGGGGAGCTGTTTTTT. It encodes CASSLLAGETNTGELFF. This chain links TRBV7-8 with TRBJ2-2; TRBD2 matches 10 bases. Per germline, CDR1 SGHVS and CDR2 FQNEAQ. Unmatched junction bases numbered 3, after V lost 2 bases and J lost 0 bases. CDR3 length equals 17 residues.

The V and J genes are TRBV24-1 and TRBJ2-2; 9 bases agree with TRBD2. This CDR3 contains 17 residues. In germline, CDR1 is KGHDR, CDR2 SFDVKD. The junction had 9 bases not matched to a gene; V was cut back by 1 base and J by 7 bases. The CDR3 DNA reads as TGTGCCACCAGTGATTTAGGCGGGAGGGCCTCCAGCGGGGAGCTGTTTTTT. It codes for CATSDLGGRASSGELFF.

The rearrangement links TRBV30 to TRBJ2-1; 14 bases agree with TRBD2. CDR1 GTSNPN and CDR2 SVGIG come from the germline V gene (reference sequence). The CDR3 loop spans 18 amino acids. V was pared by 2 bases and J by 4 bases, with 10 bases of the junction left unmatched. CDR3 coding DNA: TGTGCCTGGAGTCCACGACTAGCGGGAGGGCCGAAGTACAATGAGCAGTTCTTC. It encodes CAWSPRLAGGPKYNEQFF. Using reference TRBV30 and TRBJ2-1 for the parts outside the CDR3, the full variable domain is SQTIHQWPATLVQPVGSPLSLECTVEGTSNPNLYWYRQAAGRGLQLLFYSVGIGQISSEVPQNLSASRPQDRQFILSSKKLLLSDSGFYLCAWSPRLAGGPKYNEQFFGPGTRLTVL.

This chain joins TRBV27 and TRBJ2-1, with TRBD2 identical over 7 bases. The V gene end was trimmed by 4 bases and the J gene end by 1 base; junction bases not matched to a gene: 10. The length of the CDR3 is 17 residues. Germline CDR1 is MNHEY and CDR2 is SMNVEV (reference sequence). The CDR3 DNA is TGTGCCAGCAGTTGGTCGGGAGGACCCCATTCCTACAATGAGCAGTTCTTC. This sequence encodes CASSWSGGPHSYNEQFF.

In its sample, this clone was seen a few times. The genes are TRBV28 and TRBJ1-4; TRBD1 is a possible D gene (5 bases). This CDR3 has 14 amino acids. The germline V gene has CDR1 MDHEN and CDR2 SYDVKM. V lost 5 bases to trimming and J lost 7 bases, with 14 bases between them. This CDR3 is CASSKGRTFEKLFF. The DNA of the CDR3 is TGTGCCAGCAGTAAGGGGAGGACTTTTGAAAAACTGTTTTTT.

This rearrangement joins TRBV18 to TRBJ1-4, with 9 positions matching TRBD1. J gave up 8 bases and V 6 bases, and 7 bases lay outside the gene matches. CDR1 is KGHSH and CDR2 is LQKENI in the germline V gene. This CDR3 has 14 amino acids. The CDR3 region is CASSRTGEGEKLFF. CDR3 DNA: TGTGCCAGCTCCCGGACAGGGGAGGGAGAAAAACTGTTTTTT.

The genes are TRBV7-6 and TRBJ1-2; 11 bases are a match to TRBD1. V trimming: 3 bases; J trimming: 0 bases; junction bases outside the gene matches: 6. CDR1 is SGHVS and CDR2 is FNYEAQ in the germline V gene. The CDR3 runs 17 residues. The DNA of the CDR3 is TGTGCCAGCAGCTTGGGGACAGGGGGATCAGCTAACTATGGCTACACCTTC. Translating it yields CASSLGTGGSANYGYTF. Combining the CDR3 with reference TRBV7-6 and TRBJ1-2 gives the whole variable domain GAGVSQSPRYKVTKRGQDVALRCDPISGHVSLYWYRQALGQGPEFLTYFNYEAQQDKSGLPNDRFSAERPEGSISTLTIQRTEQRDSAMYRCASSLGTGGSANYGYTFGSGTRLTVV.

The V gene is TRBV14, the J gene TRBJ2-3, with 7 nucleotides matching TRBD1. There are 14 residues in the CDR3. Germline CDR1 and CDR2: SGHDN and FVKESK. The V gene end was trimmed by 6 bases and the J gene end by 0 bases; junction bases not matched to a gene: 3. The CDR3 coding sequence is TGTGCCAGCAGAAGGACAGGCAGCACAGATACGCAGTATTTT. Its protein is CASRRTGSTDTQYF.

The J gene is TRBJ2-1, the V gene TRBV30, with 7 bases aligning to TRBD1. Germline CDR1 reads GTSNPN; CDR2 reads SVGIG (reference sequence). V lost 8 bases to trimming and J lost 3 bases; unmatched junction nucleotides: 4. The CDR3 contains 12 residues. The CDR3 sequence: CARDSRYNEQFF. CDR3 nucleotides: TGTGCCCGGGACAGCCGCTACAATGAGCAGTTCTTC.

V is TRBV5-4 and J is TRBJ2-7, with 9 positions matching TRBD2. Trimming at V came to 4 bases and at J to 5 bases, leaving 4 bases not matched to a gene. The CDR3 totals 13 residues. Germline CDR1 is SGHNT and CDR2 is YYREEE (reference sequence). CDR3 residues: CASSLERGDEQYF. The CDR3 DNA reads as TGTGCCAGCAGCCTAGAGCGGGGGGACGAGCAGTACTTC.

The CDR3, as DNA: TGTGCCATCAGGGGGGACAGTTACGAGCAGTACTTC. Translation: CAIRGDSYEQYF. The chain recombines TRBV10-3 with TRBJ2-7, with 7 bases that match TRBD1. There are 12 residues in the CDR3. J gave up 4 bases and V 6 bases, and 3 bases lay outside the gene matches. CDR1 and CDR2 (germline): ENHRY, SYGVKD.

The chain has TRBV3-1 (or the pseudogene TRBV3-2) and TRBJ1-2, with D maybe TRBD1 (6 bases). In germline, CDR1 is LGHDT, CDR2 YNNKEL (reference sequence). The length of the CDR3 is 14 residues. The V end lost 0 bases, the J end lost 4 bases, and 9 bases lay between the germline ends. In DNA, the CDR3 is TGTGCCAGCAGCCAAGATGCGGACAGCTATGGCTACACCTTC. Translation: CASSQDADSYGYTF.

This rearrangement joins TRBV12-5 to TRBJ2-6; 7 bases align to TRBD2. There are 16 residues in the CDR3. The germline gives CDR1 LGHNT, CDR2 FRNRAP. V shed 6 bases, J shed 5 bases, and the junction held 10 bases outside the gene matches. CDR3 protein: CASGAMMGGRANVLTF. The CDR3 DNA is TGTGCTAGTGGCGCGATGATGGGGGGGAGGGCCAACGTCCTGACTTTC.

This rearrangement joins TRBV7-9 to TRBJ1-1; 7 bases match TRBD1. This CDR3 has 16 residues. V shed 6 bases and J 1 base; nucleotides not matched to a gene: 11. Germline V gives CDR1 SEHNR, CDR2 FQNEAQ (reference sequence). The chain's CDR3 is CASSPRTGVRNTEAFF. CDR3 bases: TGTGCCAGCAGTCCCCGGACAGGCGTTAGGAACACTGAAGCTTTCTTT.

J is TRBJ1-1 and V is TRBV30, with D uncertain. CDR1 is GTSNPN, CDR2 SVGIG, per germline (reference sequence). V lost 4 bases and J lost 0, with 9 bases in between. This CDR3 has 13 amino acids. This chain's CDR3 is CAWTDGMNTEAFF. In DNA, the CDR3 is TGTGCCTGGACGGACGGGATGAACACTGAAGCTTTCTTT.

The chain recombines TRBV7-9 with TRBJ2-2; 13 bases line up with TRBD2. The CDR3 extends over 17 amino acids. The germline V gene has CDR1 SEHNR and CDR2 FQNEAQ (reference sequence). V was pared by 5 bases and J by 2 bases, with 5 bases of the junction left unmatched. CDR3 nucleotide sequence: TGTGCCAGCAGCGACGGACTAGCGGGAGTTAACACCGGGGAGCTGTTTTTT. This gives the protein CASSDGLAGVNTGELFF.

The genes are TRBV5-1 and TRBJ2-5; 14 bases agree with TRBD2. V trimming: 4 bases; J trimming: 4 bases; junction bases outside the gene matches: 12. This CDR3 contains 18 residues. CDR1 SGHRS and CDR2 YFSETQ come from the germline V gene. The CDR3 region is CASSHGTSGRPNSETQYF. The CDR3 DNA reads TGCGCCAGCAGCCACGGGACTAGCGGGAGACCGAACTCAGAGACCCAGTACTTC.

This chain links TRBV2 with TRBJ2-3; D is possibly TRBD1 (6 bases). The germline CDR1 and CDR2 sequences are SNHLY and FYNNEI. The CDR3 is 14 amino acids. Trimming stripped 7 bases from V and 2 bases from J, with 13 bases between. CDR3 in amino acids: CASTIQGHTDTQYF. The CDR3 DNA follows: TGTGCCAGCACAATTCAGGGGCACACAGATACGCAGTATTTT.

The rearrangement uses TRBV9 and TRBJ1-2, with D unclear. Germline CDR1 and CDR2: SGDLS and YYNGEE. Trimming shortened V by 3 bases and J by 2 bases, and 8 bases separated the two germline ends. The CDR3 totals 13 residues. CDR3 in amino acids: CASSGHTNYGYTF. The CDR3 bases are TGTGCCAGCAGCGGACACACGAACTATGGCTACACCTTC.

This rearrangement joins TRBV6-7 to TRBJ1-6, with D maybe TRBD1 (6 bases). TRBV6-7 is annotated as an ORF whose role is uncertain. CDR3 length: 17 residues. The germline V and J ends were trimmed by 2 bases and 5 bases, with 16 bases remaining between them. CDR3 in DNA: TGTGCCAGCAGTTACAGAACATGGACAGACGATAATTCACCCCTCCACTTT. It translates to CASSYRTWTDDNSPLHF.

V is TRBV6-6 and J is TRBJ2-7; TRBD1 matches 11 bases. The germline CDR1 and CDR2 sequences are MNHNY and SVGAGI (reference sequence). The CDR3 loop spans 14 amino acids. The trim removed 5 bases at V and 7 bases at J, leaving 7 bases unmatched. CDR3 sequence reads: CASSTGQGAREQYF. The CDR3 coding sequence is TGTGCCAGCAGTACCGGACAGGGGGCGCGGGAGCAGTACTTC.

V is TRBV13 and J is TRBJ2-2; 7 bases line up with TRBD2. The junction had 7 bases not matched to a gene; V was cut back by 5 bases and J by 1 base. Germline V CDR1 and CDR2: PRHDT, FYEKMQ (reference sequence). The length of the CDR3 is 16 residues. CDR3 region: CASSLEGRENTGELFF. The DNA for the CDR3 is TGTGCCAGCAGCCTGGAAGGGAGGGAGAACACCGGGGAGCTGTTTTTT.

The V call is TRBV6-5, the J call TRBJ1-5; no clear D gene. The ends were cut back, 6 bases at V and 2 bases at J, with 11 bases in the middle. In germline, CDR1 is MNHEY, CDR2 SVGAGI. This CDR3 has 14 amino acids. CDR3 region: CASRPVLGNQPQHF. Here the CDR3 DNA reads TGTGCCAGCAGGCCAGTTCTTGGCAATCAGCCCCAGCATTTT.

The chain is built from TRBV6-5 and TRBJ2-7; 7 nucleotides line up with TRBD1. Germline CDR1 MNHEY, CDR2 SVGAGI. This CDR3 contains 13 residues. Trimming took 7 bases from V and 0 from J; bases not matched to a gene: 3. CDR3 amino acids: CASKTGYSYEQYF. CDR3 bases: TGTGCCAGCAAGACAGGGTACTCCTACGAGCAGTACTTC.

This clone was observed a few times. The rearrangement uses TRBV2 and TRBJ1-2; 8 bases align to TRBD1. Germline V gene data show CDR1 as SNHLY and CDR2 as FYNNEI. With 1 base clipped from V and 5 bases from J, the junction kept 6 bases outside the gene matches. The CDR3 consists of 15 residues. Written as DNA, the CDR3 is TGTGCCAGCAGTGAAGAAGGACAGGGTCAATATGGCTACACCTTC. This gives the protein CASSEEGQGQYGYTF.

The V and J genes are TRBV6-5 and TRBJ2-4; perhaps TRBD2 as D (6 bases). This CDR3 has 14 amino acids. V was pared by 6 bases and J by 2 bases, with 11 bases between. From germline, CDR1 is MNHEY and CDR2 SVGAGI. This chain's CDR3 is CASREGGPKNIQYF. The CDR3 DNA reads TGTGCCAGCAGGGAGGGTGGCCCCAAAAACATTCAGTACTTC.

The chain uses TRBV11-2 and TRBJ2-7; the D gene is possibly TRBD1 (6 bases). The CDR3 is made up of 14 amino acids. V lost 6 bases to trimming and J lost 3 bases, with 15 bases between them. The germline V gene has CDR1 SGHAT and CDR2 FQNNGV. The CDR3 loop reads CASRINQGRYEQYF. DNA of the CDR3: TGTGCCAGCAGAATAAATCAGGGGCGCTACGAGCAGTACTTC. The full variable domain, its missing parts supplied by reference TRBV11-2 and TRBJ2-7, is EAGVAQSPRYKIIEKRQSVAFWCNPISGHATLYWYQQILGQGPKLLIQFQNNGVVDDSQLPKDRFSAERLKGVDSTLKIQPAKLEDSAVYLCASRINQGRYEQYFGPGTRLTVT.

The chain employs TRBV19 and TRBJ2-1; D not certain. Germline-derived CDR1 and CDR2 are LNHDA and SQIVND (reference sequence). The CDR3 contains 13 residues. The V and J ends lost 3 bases and 9 bases respectively, with 12 bases between them. This CDR3 reads CASSISSNSEQFF. The CDR3 coding sequence is TGTGCCAGTAGTATCTCCTCTAATAGTGAGCAGTTCTTC.

This sequence joins TRBV4-2 and TRBJ2-1; unclear D gene. The CDR3 is 16 residues long. Deletions cut 5 bases from V and 0 bases from J, with 14 bases between. Germline V gene sequence: CDR1 LGHNA, CDR2 YNFKEQ. This CDR3 is CASSREALSSYNEQFF. The CDR3 DNA sequence: TGTGCCAGCAGCAGAGAAGCTTTGAGCTCCTACAATGAGCAGTTCTTC.

This clone was seen just once. The chain uses TRBV15 and TRBJ1-5; possibly TRBD1 for D (6 bases). Germline V lookup: CDR1 LNHNV, CDR2 YYDKDF (reference sequence). The CDR3 contains 14 residues. V was cut by 0 bases and J by 7 bases, with 10 bases left in between. The CDR3 coding sequence is TGTGCCACCAGCAGAGAAGGGGGTGGCCAGCCCCAGCATTTT. It codes for CATSREGGGQPQHF.